The sequence of this T cell receptor beta chain was determined in a study of T cells in Graves' hyperthyroidism and ophthalmopathy. Study-level findings and limits: Model-based prediction identified ophthalmopathy a median around seven months prior to its onset.

The table lists this clonotype with many counts. Its antigen is still unknown. Looked up from germline, CDR1 is MNHNS and CDR2 is SASEGT. V shed 6 bases and J shed 0 bases, with 11 bases lying between them. The CDR3 runs 14 residues. TCR beta CDR3 regions were amplified from RNA transcripts. With the HTBI primer set, the TCR CDR3 went through a first round of RT-PCR. TCRdb analysed the multiplex PCR reads with MiXCR anew, one entry per CDR3 protein. The table includes a few hundred thousand distinct CDR3 sequences, 15% to 19% detected once. These patients, aged 18 to 65, had recently diagnosed hyperthyroidism lasting under 2 months. Uncontrolled infections, other autoimmune diseases, pregnancy or lactation led to exclusion of patients.

The sequence was obtained from a woman younger than 45 with Graves' hyperthyroidism. Sample: blood. This chain links TRBV6-1 with TRBJ1-2, with TRBD1 as a possible D gene (5 bases). The CDR3 nucleotides are TGTGCCAGCAGGGCCGGGGGTTCTAACTATGGCTACACCTTC. It is translated as CASRAGGSNYGYTF.